This TCR beta chain was documented in a study of T-cell memory formation after mild COVID-19. Study-level background: Across donors, TCR clusters were largely donor specific. General observations from the study: Some responding clones appeared in pre-infection memory, suggesting cross-reactive memory joined. Clones that contracted from day 15 to 85 were balanced CD4/CD8, while later expanders leaned CD4+.

Trimming shortened V by 5 bases and J by 4 bases, and 12 bases separated the two germline ends. Per germline, CDR1 MGHRA and CDR2 YSYEKL. The CDR3 loop spans 13 amino acids. The table lists this clonotype with a count of one. Its antigen is as yet unknown. One entry per CDR3 protein, called by TCRdb with MiXCR from the 5' RACE reads. Of fewer than 400,000 distinct CDR3 sequences listed, 13% were seen once; the top ten hold roughly a fifth. The rearrangement uses TRBV4-1 and TRBJ2-7, with a tentative D call TRBD1 (6 bases). The clonotype comes from a young man who had mild COVID-19 (a few samples of this study predate the infection). Cell type and time point are not known. The sample consisted of PBMCs or a T cell subset sorted from them (not recorded which). The CDR3 region has the DNA TGCGCCAGCAGCGAACAACAGGGTTACGAGCAGTACTTC. It specifies CASSEQQGYEQYF.